The sequence of this T cell receptor beta chain was determined in a study of CD8+CD57+ T cells in acquired aplastic anemia. Overall study context: Across the sorted CD4+ and CD8+ cells, DNA amounts averaged roughly 3 ug.

The germline gives CDR1 MGHRA, CDR2 YSYEKL. Trimming pared 4 bases from V and 0 bases from J, leaving 19 bases between. CDR3 length: 17 amino acids. With respect to this clonotype: What it binds is unknown. One base away lies a much larger clone, so this may be a sequencing read error.

Researchers used genomic DNA as the template to profile TCR beta VDJ and CDR3. Each CDR3 protein is one row after TCRdb ran MiXCR on the reads. The sample yields roughly 200,000 distinct CDR3 sequences, nearly 65% seen once. Patients sequenced had flow cytometry evidence of CD8+CD57+ cell expansion. Blood sampling was performed on the patients, and none of them had received therapy by then. The study, taken as a whole, reports: Fewer than 35 CD8+ CDR3 sequences occurred in both the patients and the controls. Patients did not significantly differ from controls in CD8+ Simpson's diversity.

The chain carries TRBV4-1 and TRBJ2-7; D is undetermined. Material for sequencing was sorted CD4+, CD8+, or CD8+CD57+ T cells (not recorded which) from PBMCs. This TCR derives from a human donor with aplastic anemia. CDR3 region: CASSPYARGVISYEQYF. In DNA, the CDR3 is TGCGCCAGCAGCCCGTACGCCCGCGGTGTCATCTCCTACGAGCAGTACTTC.